Shown below are 5 T cell receptor beta chains from a single sample sequenced in a study of blood T cells in healthy people across ages. The second PCR ran about 6 to 11 cycles with a sample-barcoded 5' primer and J-beta primers. A single record per CDR3 protein comes from TCRdb applying MiXCR to the 5' RACE reads. The sample comprises 800,000 to 950,000 distinct CDR3 sequences, about 29% of which are singletons, and about 10% rests with the top ten. The same sample was also used in a study of T cells of mothers and their children.

Sequenced material: blood. Receptors were obtained from a woman between 40 and 50 years old in good health.

The chain recombines TRBV6-6 with TRBJ2-5; D might be TRBD2 (6 bases). The CDR3 has 12 amino acids. Germline CDR1 reads MNHNY; CDR2 reads SVGAGI (reference sequence). Trimming removed 10 bases from V and 11 bases from J, with 20 bases in between. The CDR3 is CATTGGAYGQYF. The CDR3 DNA reads as TGTGCCACCACAGGAGGGGCCTACGGGCAGTACTTC.

This sequence joins TRBV12-3 or TRBV12-4 and TRBJ1-1, with 7 bases lining up with TRBD1. CDR3 length: 16 residues. Unmatched junction bases numbered 16, after V lost 6 bases and J lost 6 bases. CDR3: CASRPRQGSGLSEAFF. CDR3 sequence (DNA): TGTGCCAGCAGGCCTCGACAGGGATCAGGTTTATCTGAAGCTTTCTTT.

A word on this clonotype: An end of the junction does not agree with germline; a read error may underlie this. V gene TRBV13 combines with J gene TRBJ1-5; D is perhaps TRBD1 (5 bases). The CDR3 spans 14 residues. Germline assignment: CDR1 PRHDT and CDR2 FYEKMQ (reference sequence). The chain's CDR3 is CASSLGGSNRPQHF. The CDR3 DNA sequence: TGTGCCAGCAGCTTGGGGGGATCCAATCGGCCCCAGCATTTT.

The chain recombines TRBV7-8 with TRBJ2-5; 11 bases map to TRBD1. The last part of the DNA fits TRBJ2-7 better; the J call may be wrong. The V gene's germline CDR1 is SGHVS and CDR2 FQNEAQ. The CDR3 contains 16 residues. The CDR3 bases are TGTGCCAGCAGCTTAGGGGGACAGGGGGTGCCCTACGAGCAGTACTTC. This codes for CASSLGGQGVPYEQYF.

This clonotype was counted only a few times. The J gene is TRBJ1-2, the V gene TRBV6-1; a weak D match, TRBD1 (5 bases). Trimming shortened V by 2 bases and J by 7 bases, and 11 bases separated the two germline ends. The germline CDR1 and CDR2 sequences are MNHNS and SASEGT. The CDR3 consists of 13 residues. The CDR3 reads CASSELAGAGYTF. The CDR3 DNA reads TGTGCCAGCAGTGAATTAGCCGGGGCTGGCTACACCTTC.